The 2 T cell receptor beta chains below were found in one sample sequenced in a study of immune cell composition in non-small cell lung cancer. Sequenced by immunoSEQ multiplex PCR; TCRdb stores in-frame clones only, minus some. The table has 3,000 to 3,500 clones, approximately 68% seen once. Normal lung was taken at the farthest possible site, at least 3 cm from tumour. Sample: non-adjacent lung tissue. These receptors originate from a human donor with non-small cell lung cancer.

This clone occurred a few times. The chain is built from TRBV18 and TRBJ1-1, with D unclear. This CDR3 region has 12 residues. Trimming shortened V by 3 bases and J by 9 bases, and 11 bases separated the two germline ends. Germline CDR1 is KGHSH and CDR2 is LQKENI. The CDR3 DNA reads as TGTGCCAGCTCACCGGGGAGCCAGCAAGCTTTCTTT. Its translation is CASSPGSQQAFF.

This clone ranks as large. V is TRBV18 and J is TRBJ1-2; 8 nucleotides match TRBD1. CDR1 is KGHSH, CDR2 LQKENI, per germline. The CDR3 contains 14 residues. Unmatched junction bases numbered 4, after V lost 0 bases and J lost 7 bases. DNA for the CDR3: TGTGCCAGCTCACCACCGGACAGGGCCAGTGGCTACACCTTC. This sequence encodes CASSPPDRASGYTF. Supplemented by reference TRBV18 and TRBJ1-2, the full variable domain reads NAGVMQNPRHLVRRRGQEARLRCSPMKGHSHVYWYRQLPEEGLKFMVYLQKENIIDESGMPKERFSAEFPKEGPSILRIQQVVRGDSAAYFCASSPPDRASGYTFGSGTRLTVV.